These 32 T cell receptor beta chains came from one sample sequenced in a study of T cells in Graves' hyperthyroidism and ophthalmopathy. TCR beta CDR3 regions were amplified from RNA. When the TCR CDR3 underwent first-round RT-PCR, the HTBI primer set was used. TCRdb recomputed calls from the multiplex PCR reads with MiXCR, one row per CDR3 protein. In the table there are some 510,000 distinct CDR3 sequences, around 20% of which are singletons. Sequences were obtained from blood. These receptors came from a man aged 18 to 29 with Graves' hyperthyroidism.

This clonotype appeared many times. The genes are TRBV12-3 or TRBV12-4 and TRBJ2-7; D tentatively reads TRBD1 or TRBD2 (6 bases each). The length of the CDR3 is 13 residues. V dropped 7 bases and J dropped 5 bases, with 15 bases sitting between them. CDR3 in DNA: TGTGCCAGCACCTCGGGGGCCCCCGACGAGCAGTACTTC. Translated, it gives CASTSGAPDEQYF.

This clonotype has a count of ten or more. This rearrangement joins TRBV20-1 to TRBJ2-7; 11 bases map to TRBD2. Germline CDR1 DFQATT, CDR2 SNEGSKA (reference sequence). V lost 6 bases and J lost 7; bases outside the gene matches: 8. The CDR3 has 13 amino acids. The CDR3 reads CSAMTSGAKEQYF. Written as DNA, the CDR3 is TGCAGTGCGATGACTAGCGGGGCGAAGGAGCAGTACTTC.

Many counts were recorded for this clonotype. The J gene is TRBJ2-7, the V gene TRBV29-1; a weak D match, TRBD2 (5 bases). V lost 0 bases and J lost 4, with 7 bases in between. Germline CDR1 and CDR2: SQVTM and ANQGSEA. The CDR3 is made up of 12 amino acids. CDR3 coding DNA: TGCAGCGTTGAAGATACGGGATACGAGCAGTACTTC. It translates to CSVEDTGYEQYF.

This clonotype occurred a few times. The chain combines TRBV6-5 with TRBJ2-7; 8 bases map to TRBD2. The CDR3 spans 16 residues. J gave up 3 bases and V 2 bases, and 9 bases lay outside the gene matches. Germline CDR1 reads MNHEY; CDR2 reads SVGAGI. CDR3 sequence (DNA): TGTGCCAGCAGTTACGGAAGAAGCGGGGGAGACTACGAGCAGTACTTC. It encodes CASSYGRSGGDYEQYF.

In nucleotides, the CDR3 is TGTGCCAGCAGCTACCTAGCGGGAAAGTACGAGCAGTACTTC. Translated, it gives CASSYLAGKYEQYF. The chain couples TRBV7-2 to TRBJ2-7; 9 bases map to TRBD2. V dropped 4 bases and J dropped 4; count of bases not matched to a gene: 5. Per the germline V gene, CDR1 is SGHTA and CDR2 is FQGNSA. The CDR3 length is 14 residues.

CDR3 residues: CASSPRVIAKNIQYF. CDR3 DNA sequence: TGTGCCAGCAGCCCGAGGGTAATAGCCAAAAACATTCAGTACTTC. The V call is TRBV6-2 or TRBV6-3, the J call TRBJ2-4, with D tentatively TRBD2 (5 bases). Trimming removed 6 bases at V and 0 bases at J, with 12 bases between. Looked up from germline, CDR1 is MNHEY and CDR2 is SVGEGT. The CDR3 runs to 15 residues.

This clonotype was observed a few times. This chain uses TRBV6-5 with TRBJ2-7; D is uncertain. The V end was cut by 2 bases, the J end by 0 bases, with 14 bases between. The CDR3 is 16 residues long. Germline assignment: CDR1 MNHEY and CDR2 SVGAGI. In DNA form, the CDR3 reads TGTGCCAGCAGTTACCGAACCATTGGTAGCTCCTACGAGCAGTACTTC. Protein product: CASSYRTIGSSYEQYF.

CDR3 nucleotides: TGTGCCAGCAGCTCGGACCTTTCCCACTATGGCTACACCTTC. Translating it yields CASSSDLSHYGYTF. The chain has TRBV13 and TRBJ1-2; D not certain. The length of the CDR3 is 14 residues. The V and J ends lost 4 bases and 3 bases respectively, with 12 bases between them. Germline assignment: CDR1 PRHDT and CDR2 FYEKMQ (reference sequence).

This rearrangement joins TRBV13 to TRBJ2-2; D ambiguous. The CDR3 consists of 14 residues. Germline V lookup: CDR1 PRHDT, CDR2 FYEKMQ (reference sequence). The V gene lost 5 bases and the J gene lost 1 base, with 8 bases spanning the gap. CDR3 sequence: CASSATRNTGELFF. The CDR3 DNA is TGTGCCAGCAGCGCTACACGGAACACCGGGGAGCTGTTTTTT. Using reference TRBV13 and TRBJ2-2 for the parts outside the CDR3, the full variable domain is AAGVIQSPRHLIKEKRETATLKCYPIPRHDTVYWYQQGPGQDPQFLISFYEKMQSDKGSIPDRFSAQQFSDYHSELNMSSLELGDSALYFCASSATRNTGELFFGEGSRLTVL.

The chain has TRBV20-1 and TRBJ2-7, with TRBD2 matching over 13 bases. This CDR3 is built from 16 residues. Trimming removed 5 bases from V and 2 bases from J; junction bases left unmatched: 9. CDR1 is DFQATT, CDR2 SNEGSKA, per germline (reference sequence). The DNA for the CDR3 is TGCAGTGCTCTGACTAGCGGGGGGTCGAAACCCTACGAGCAGTACTTC. Protein: CSALTSGGSKPYEQYF.

This clonotype was counted many times. This chain connects TRBV6-2 or TRBV6-3 to TRBJ2-5, with TRBD2 matching 7 bases. The ends lost 6 bases at V and 4 bases at J; junction bases unmatched: 14. Germline values: CDR1 MNHEY, CDR2 SVGEGT. The CDR3 is 16 residues long. The CDR3 loop is CASRPPGGPLGETQYF. In DNA, the CDR3 is TGTGCCAGCAGACCCCCGGGAGGCCCCCTGGGAGAGACCCAGTACTTC.

This clonotype was counted many times. The V call is TRBV9, the J call TRBJ1-2, with D possibly being TRBD1 (6 bases). The CDR3 has 15 residues. Germline V lookup: CDR1 SGDLS, CDR2 YYNGEE. Trimming stripped 4 bases from V and 3 bases from J, with 16 bases between. The CDR3 region is CASSTRQDTYYGYTF. DNA for the CDR3: TGTGCCAGCAGCACCCGACAGGACACTTACTATGGCTACACCTTC.

This clonotype was detected many times. V gene TRBV2 combines with J gene TRBJ2-2, with a tentative D call TRBD1 (5 bases). The germline gives CDR1 SNHLY, CDR2 FYNNEI. This CDR3 comprises 14 residues. The V end lost 7 bases, the J end lost 0 bases, and 9 bases lay between the germline ends. CDR3 nucleotides: TGTGCCAGCAATGGACAAACGAACACCGGGGAGCTGTTTTTT. Amino acid sequence: CASNGQTNTGELFF.

This clonotype was observed many times. The chain links TRBV28 to TRBJ1-2; TRBD1 matches at 8 bases. The CDR3 contains 16 residues. The germline V gene encodes CDR1 MDHEN and CDR2 SYDVKM. V shed 5 bases, J shed 2 bases, and the junction held 10 bases outside the gene matches. CDR3 nucleotides: TGTGCCAGCAGTCTCTACGGGACAGGCCTCAACTATGGCTACACCTTC. This translates into CASSLYGTGLNYGYTF.

Only a few counts were recorded for this clonotype. One end of the junction is discordant with germline, which a read error may explain. The rearrangement uses TRBV4-1 and TRBJ2-2; D is perhaps TRBD2 (6 bases). Germline CDR1 is MGHRA and CDR2 is YSYEKL. The CDR3 contains 16 residues. CDR3 DNA: TGCGCCAGCAGCCAAGATCAATTGCAGGGCACCGGGGGGCTGTTTTTT. Translated, it gives CASSQDQLQGTGGLFF.

This clonotype was recorded many times. The V gene is TRBV15, the J gene TRBJ2-5; a possible D gene is TRBD2 (5 bases). CDR1 and CDR2 (germline): LNHNV, YYDKDF (reference sequence). Trimming took 0 bases from V and 3 from J, leaving 11 bases between them. CDR3 length: 15 residues. The CDR3, as DNA: TGTGCCACCAGCAGAGATCAAGGACTGAAAGAGACCCAGTACTTC. It codes for CATSRDQGLKETQYF.

V usage is TRBV5-5 and J usage is TRBJ1-5, with a weak D call TRBD1 (5 bases). The germline V gene has CDR1 SGHKS and CDR2 YYEKEE (reference sequence). The CDR3 has 14 residues. V gave up 4 bases and J gave up 6 bases, with 14 bases separating them. The CDR3 region is CASSPDPTGQPQHF. Written as DNA, the CDR3 is TGTGCCAGCAGCCCCGACCCAACAGGTCAGCCCCAGCATTTT.

This clonotype was counted a few times. This sequence joins TRBV5-5 and TRBJ2-7; 8 bases align to TRBD1. Trimming removed 0 bases from V and 11 bases from J; junction bases left unmatched: 13. CDR1 and CDR2 from the germline V gene are SGHKS and YYEKEE (reference sequence). The CDR3 extends over 15 amino acids. CDR3 sequence: CASSLDLGQGVRKYF. The CDR3 DNA sequence: TGTGCCAGCAGCTTGGACCTTGGACAGGGAGTGAGGAAGTACTTC.

This clonotype appeared many times. The chain joins TRBV6-1 to TRBJ2-7, with D possibly called TRBD1 or TRBD2 (5 bases each). CDR1 is MNHNS, CDR2 SASEGT, per germline. This CDR3 has 15 amino acids. V dropped 2 bases and J dropped 4 bases, with 15 bases sitting between them. Here the CDR3 reads CASSETGLHPYEQYF. The CDR3 DNA reads TGTGCCAGCAGTGAAACGGGGCTTCATCCGTACGAGCAGTACTTC.

This clonotype appeared many times. The J gene is TRBJ2-7, the V gene TRBV15; possibly TRBD1 or TRBD2 for D (5 bases each). There are 16 residues in the CDR3. CDR1 and CDR2 from the germline V gene are LNHNV and YYDKDF (reference sequence). V lost 3 bases and J lost 7, with 22 bases in between. The CDR3 loop reads CATSRRGEDFTVEQYF. The CDR3 coding sequence is TGTGCCACCAGCAGGAGGGGCGAGGACTTTACGGTGGAGCAGTACTTC. Complete variable domain (other parts from reference TRBV15 and TRBJ2-7): DAMVIQNPRYQVTQFGKPVTLSCSQTLNHNVMYWYQQKSSQAPKLLFHYYDKDFNNEADTPDNFQSRRPNTSFCFLDIRSPGLGDTAMYLCATSRRGEDFTVEQYFGPGTRLTVT.

V is TRBV9 and J is TRBJ2-5, with a possible D match to TRBD1 (6 bases). With 3 bases removed from V and 3 bases from J, the gap between germline ends came to 15 bases. Germline V CDR1 and CDR2: SGDLS, YYNGEE. The CDR3 consists of 15 residues. The CDR3 sequence: CASSEQGVGEETQYF. DNA of the CDR3: TGTGCCAGCAGCGAACAGGGTGTGGGGGAAGAGACCCAGTACTTC.

V is TRBV6-1 and J is TRBJ2-7; perhaps TRBD1 as D (6 bases). CDR1 MNHNS and CDR2 SASEGT come from the germline V gene. Trimming stripped 6 bases from V and 12 bases from J, with 24 bases between. This CDR3 region has 14 residues. This CDR3 is CASRNRVRRDQRYF. DNA of the CDR3: TGTGCCAGCAGAAACAGGGTTCGTCGGGACCAGCGGTACTTC.

This clonotype appeared many times. This sequence joins TRBV11-2 and TRBJ1-1; D gene uncertain. Germline V gene sequence: CDR1 SGHAT, CDR2 FQNNGV. Trimming took 1 base from V and 2 from J, leaving 14 bases between them. The CDR3 has 16 amino acids. The CDR3 loop is CASSLVLGVRNTEAFF. CDR3 bases: TGTGCCAGCAGCTTAGTACTCGGAGTACGAAACACTGAAGCTTTCTTT.

The chain links TRBV10-3 to TRBJ2-3; TRBD2 agrees at 14 bases. The junction had 12 bases not matched to a gene; V was cut back by 4 bases and J by 0 bases. The CDR3 contains 20 residues. Germline V gives CDR1 ENHRY, CDR2 SYGVKD. CDR3 sequence (DNA): TGTGCCATCAGTGCCCGGACTAGCGGGGGGTCCTATTCTAGCACAGATACGCAGTATTTT. Its translation: CAISARTSGGSYSSTDTQYF.

This clonotype was counted many times. V usage is TRBV5-6 and J usage is TRBJ1-5; D remains ambiguous. Between the trimmed V and J ends, which lost 0 bases and 9 bases, there was a span of 7 bases. Germline V gives CDR1 SGHDT, CDR2 YYEEEE. The CDR3 is made up of 12 amino acids. CDR3 coding DNA: TGTGCCAGCAGCTTGGAAGAAGGGCCCCAGCATTTT. Translation gives CASSLEEGPQHF.

There are many counts of this clonotype. The V gene is TRBV28, the J gene TRBJ2-3; tentatively, D is TRBD1 (6 bases). CDR1 MDHEN and CDR2 SYDVKM come from the germline V gene. The CDR3 covers 16 residues. V gave up 5 bases and J gave up 7 bases, with 22 bases separating them. The CDR3 DNA reads as TGTGCCAGCAGTCCGACCGGACAGAAGGGGACCCATACGCAGTATTTT. This sequence encodes CASSPTGQKGTHTQYF.

The rearrangement uses TRBV7-6 and TRBJ2-4, with D perhaps TRBD2 (5 bases). The CDR3 is made up of 17 amino acids. Germline loops: CDR1 SGHVS, CDR2 FNYEAQ. Trimming stripped 3 bases from V and 0 bases from J, with 15 bases between. CDR3 DNA sequence: TGTGCCAGCAGCTTCCCCGCGGGCCCTCTAGCCAAAAACATTCAGTACTTC. Its translation is CASSFPAGPLAKNIQYF.

A note on this clonotype: This may be a read error: a much more frequent sequence differs by one nucleotide. The rearrangement links TRBV10-3 to TRBJ1-1, with D tentatively TRBD1 (6 bases). Germline CDR1 reads ENHRY; CDR2 reads SYGVKD. This CDR3 is built from 15 residues. V dropped 3 bases and J dropped 4 bases, with 15 bases sitting between them. CDR3 sequence reads: CAISESGGPFTEAFF. The CDR3 coding sequence is TGTGCCATCAGTGAATCCGGGGGGCCCTTCACTGAAGCTTTCTTT.

The V gene is TRBV6-1, the J gene TRBJ1-5; D perhaps matches TRBD1 (5 bases). This CDR3 region has 12 residues. Germline V gene lookup returns CDR1 MNHNS and CDR2 SASEGT. Trimming shortened V by 9 bases and J by 9 bases, and 15 bases separated the two germline ends. This chain's CDR3 is CASSGGDGPQHF. CDR3 nucleotide sequence: TGTGCCAGTTCGGGGGGTGACGGGCCCCAGCATTTT.

Details on this clonotype: One base away lies a much larger clone, so this may be a sequencing read error. CDR3 sequence (DNA): TGTGCCAGCAGCCACGGCGGGGCTGACTACACCTTC. Encoded protein: CASSHGGADYTF. The V gene is TRBV25-1, the J gene TRBJ1-2; possible D gene TRBD1, 5 bases. The CDR3 totals 12 residues. Germline CDR1 is MGHDK and CDR2 is SYGVNS. V lost 6 bases to trimming and J lost 10 bases, with 15 bases between them.

CDR3 nucleotides: TGCGCCAGCAGCTTGGGTCGCGACTACACCTTC. It specifies CASSLGRDYTF. The chain employs TRBV5-1 and TRBJ1-2, with D unclear. The CDR3 spans 11 residues. Trimming removed 0 bases at V and 10 bases at J, with 7 bases between. From germline, CDR1 is SGHRS and CDR2 YFSETQ. Full variable domain (missing parts from reference TRBV5-1 and TRBJ1-2): KAGVTQTPRYLIKTRGQQVTLSCSPISGHRSVSWYQQTPGQGLQFLFEYFSETQRNKGNFPGRFSGRQFSNSRSEMNVSTLELGDSALYLCASSLGRDYTFGSGTRLTVV.

This clonotype appeared many times. This may stem from a read error, because a much larger clone lies one nucleotide away. As DNA, the CDR3 is TGTGCCAGCAGTGACGGGACAGCCGATGGCTACACCTTC. Protein sequence: CASSDGTADGYTF. The rearrangement links TRBV6-1 to TRBJ1-2, with 7 bases that match TRBD1. V lost 3 bases, J lost 6 bases, and 4 bases stayed unmatched. The CDR3 is made up of 13 amino acids. Germline CDR1 MNHNS, CDR2 SASEGT.